The 32 T cell receptor beta chains listed next were all sequenced from one sample in a study of blood T cells in healthy people across ages (dated by TCRdb to the mid-2010s). The library was obtained by 5' RACE. Reads for this sample came from an Illumina HiSeq 2500. A second PCR of about 6 to 12 cycles was run with a J-beta primer mix and a sample-barcoded 5' primer. Using fastp trimming at Q25 and MiXCR clonotype assembly, TCRdb reanalyzed the public sequencing data and kept in-frame beta chains. Identical CDR3 protein sequences are pooled into one entry, listed with their most common genes and DNA. Here the sample has hundreds of thousands of distinct CDR3 sequences; less than 40% occur a single time. The top ten hold roughly 15% of the sample. What was sequenced was blood. The receptors were sampled from a woman at least 80 years old in good health. Donor details come from another sample of the same person, matched by shared clones.

This clonotype appeared many times. The chain couples TRBV7-2 to TRBJ2-7, with a tentative D call TRBD2 (6 bases). Trimming stripped 5 bases from V and 0 bases from J, with 11 bases between. The germline V gene encodes CDR1 SGHTA and CDR2 FQGNSA. The CDR3 covers 14 residues. CDR3 sequence (DNA): TGTGCCAGCAGCCCCGACGGGAGCTCCTACGAGCAGTACTTC. As protein: CASSPDGSSYEQYF.

The V gene is TRBV9, the J gene TRBJ2-3; 10 bases align to TRBD2. With V trimmed by 0 bases and J by 6 bases, 7 bases remained unmatched. This CDR3 is built from 16 residues. The V gene's germline CDR1 is SGDLS and CDR2 YYNGEE. CDR3 region: CASSVEVAGGQDTQYF. CDR3 nucleotides: TGTGCCAGCAGCGTAGAGGTAGCGGGAGGCCAGGATACGCAGTATTTT.

In its sample, this clonotype was seen many times. The V call is TRBV12-3 or TRBV12-4, the J call TRBJ1-5; D unclear. There are 17 residues in the CDR3. V was trimmed by 0 bases and J by 1 base, leaving 13 bases between them. The CDR3 region is CASSLAHVVSSNQPQHF. In DNA form, the CDR3 reads TGTGCCAGCAGTTTAGCGCATGTGGTCAGCAGCAATCAGCCCCAGCATTTT.

The rearrangement links TRBV7-2 to TRBJ1-1; a weak D match, TRBD1 (6 bases). CDR1 and CDR2 from the germline V gene are SGHTA and FQGNSA. Trimming removed 2 bases from V and 4 bases from J, with 20 bases in between. The CDR3 covers 17 residues. The CDR3 DNA is TGTGCCAGCAGCTTATCCCCCGGGCAGGGGCTGATCACTGAAGCTTTCTTT. This gives the protein CASSLSPGQGLITEAFF.

This clonotype was observed many times. J is TRBJ1-2 and V is TRBV5-5; D is unresolved. The CDR3 is made up of 14 amino acids. The V end lost 1 base, the J end lost 3 bases, and 10 bases lay between the germline ends. The germline CDR1 and CDR2 sequences are SGHKS and YYEKEE (reference sequence). CDR3: CASSLSRTDYGYTF. The CDR3 DNA is TGTGCCAGCAGCTTGAGCCGTACTGACTATGGCTACACCTTC.

The genes are TRBV5-1 and TRBJ2-1, with 11 positions matching TRBD2. The closer fit of TRBJ2-7 to the DNA end suggests the J call may be wrong. The CDR3 loop spans 17 amino acids. Germline lookup yields CDR1 SGHRS and CDR2 YFSETQ. The CDR3 DNA is TGCGCCAGCAGCTTGATGCTAGCGGGGGGTAAATGCGCCGAGCAGTACTTC. This translates into CASSLMLAGGKCAEQYF.

This chain joins TRBV5-1 and TRBJ1-1; 9 bases agree with TRBD1. With 4 bases clipped from V and 3 bases from J, the junction kept 13 bases outside the gene matches. Germline V gene lookup returns CDR1 SGHRS and CDR2 YFSETQ. There are 17 residues in the CDR3. For the CDR3, the DNA is TGCGCCAGCAGCCCACGAAGAACAGGGGGCGCGGACACTGAAGCTTTCTTT. This sequence encodes CASSPRRTGGADTEAFF.

The V and J genes are TRBV2 and TRBJ1-5; TRBD1 matches 8 bases. V was pared by 5 bases and J by 8 bases, with 11 bases of the junction left unmatched. Germline V lookup: CDR1 SNHLY, CDR2 FYNNEI. The CDR3 contains 15 residues. The DNA of the CDR3 is TGTGCCAGCAGTCTGGGACAGGCGACATGGGAGCCCCAGCATTTT. Translation gives CASSLGQATWEPQHF.

This clonotype was recorded many times. The CDR3 coding sequence is TGTGCCAGCAGCCGACAGGCGGCAACTAATGAAAAACTGTTTTTT. This translates into CASSRQAATNEKLFF. J is TRBJ1-4 and V is TRBV6-6, with a tentative D call TRBD1 (6 bases). V was shortened by 6 bases and J by 0 bases, with 11 bases between the two germline ends. Germline CDR1 reads MNHNY; CDR2 reads SVGAGI (reference sequence). The CDR3 totals 15 residues.

This clonotype was detected only a few times. This chain connects TRBV9 to TRBJ2-3, with TRBD2 identical over 14 bases. The germline V gene encodes CDR1 SGDLS and CDR2 YYNGEE. V gave up 3 bases and J gave up 4 bases; unmatched junction bases: 4. The CDR3 extends over 16 amino acids. The CDR3 nucleotides are TGTGCCAGCAGCGGTCGGACTAGCGGGGGGCCAGATACGCAGTATTTT. Its translation is CASSGRTSGGPDTQYF.

In regard to this clonotype: A read error may be the cause here, since a much bigger clone is one base away. The chain combines TRBV5-6 with TRBJ2-1, with 9 bases matching TRBD2. The CDR3 extends over 17 amino acids. Germline V lookup: CDR1 SGHDT, CDR2 YYEEEE. CDR3 sequence: CANSLVPSGGTYNEQFF. The CDR3 nucleotides are TGTGCCAACAGCTTGGTTCCCAGCGGGGGGACTTACAATGAGCAGTTCTTC.

This clonotype has just a few counts. V is TRBV7-9 and J is TRBJ2-7; D perhaps matches TRBD2 (7 bases). The CDR3 has 12 residues. Trimming removed 8 bases at V and 3 bases at J, with 11 bases between. CDR1 and CDR2 from the germline V gene are SEHNR and FQNEAQ (reference sequence). The CDR3 DNA sequence: TGTGCCAGCGGGGGGGGCCGCTACGAGCAGTACTTC. Residues: CASGGGRYEQYF.

The table lists this clonotype with many counts. This chain connects TRBV6-6 to TRBJ2-5, with D perhaps given as TRBD1 or TRBD2 (6 bases each). With 0 bases removed from V and 1 base from J, the gap between germline ends came to 12 bases. Germline V gene sequence: CDR1 MNHNY, CDR2 SVGAGI (reference sequence). The CDR3 totals 16 residues. The CDR3 spells CASSYSGGPPQETQYF. The CDR3, as DNA: TGTGCCAGCAGTTACTCGGGGGGCCCCCCCCAAGAGACCCAGTACTTC.

This clonotype was observed at least ten times. The gene calls are TRBV4-2 and TRBJ2-3, with TRBD2 matching over 13 bases. Germline V gene sequence: CDR1 LGHNA, CDR2 YNFKEQ. CDR3 size: 21 residues. The ends lost 0 bases at V and 0 bases at J; junction bases unmatched: 12. CDR3 protein: CASSQDAGTSGAQGSTDTQYF. The CDR3, as DNA: TGTGCCAGCAGCCAAGATGCCGGGACTAGCGGGGCCCAAGGGAGCACAGATACGCAGTATTTT.

In this sample, this clonotype turned up a few times. Possible read error: a much larger clone is one base away. V is TRBV20-1 and J is TRBJ1-1; 7 positions match TRBD1. The length of the CDR3 is 14 residues. V lost 6 bases and J lost 6; bases outside the gene matches: 13. Germline V gene sequence: CDR1 DFQATT, CDR2 SNEGSKA (reference sequence). CDR3 sequence reads: CSAPTGTGVAEAFF. The CDR3 DNA sequence: TGCAGTGCCCCGACAGGGACTGGGGTCGCTGAAGCTTTCTTT.

The rearrangement joins TRBV12-3 or TRBV12-4 to TRBJ1-6; D remains unclear. The V end lost 3 bases, the J end lost 11 bases, and 8 bases lay between the germline ends. The CDR3 runs 12 residues. In nucleotides, the CDR3 is TGTGCCAGCAGTTTTACGGTACCACCCCTCCACTTT. Translation: CASSFTVPPLHF.

V is TRBV20-1 and J is TRBJ1-3; 9 bases align to TRBD1. After removal of 4 bases from V and 4 bases from J, the junction contained 5 bases not matched to a gene. The CDR3 is made up of 14 amino acids. Germline V gene lookup returns CDR1 DFQATT and CDR2 SNEGSKA (reference sequence). The CDR3, as DNA: TGCAGTGCTATAGACAGGGGGACAGGAAACACCATATATTTT. This translates into CSAIDRGTGNTIYF.

This clonotype was detected only once. This chain uses TRBV20-1 with TRBJ1-1; TRBD1 matches 7 bases. Trimming cost V 5 bases and J 1 base; bases outside gene matches: 7. The CDR3 consists of 14 residues. Germline assignment: CDR1 DFQATT and CDR2 SNEGSKA (reference sequence). The CDR3 DNA reads TGCAGTGCTGGGCGGGACAGTTCGAACACTGAAGCTTTCTTT. Translation gives CSAGRDSSNTEAFF.

This clonotype appeared a few times. The chain couples TRBV28 to TRBJ1-1; possibly TRBD1 for D (5 bases). Germline V gene data show CDR1 as MDHEN and CDR2 as SYDVKM. Deletions cut 5 bases from V and 11 bases from J, with 15 bases between. The CDR3 contains 12 residues. CDR3 sequence: CASSGPTAPAFF. The CDR3 nucleotides are TGTGCCAGCAGTGGCCCGACAGCCCCCGCTTTCTTT.

J is TRBJ2-3 and V is TRBV9, with 7 bases fitting TRBD2. This CDR3 comprises 16 residues. Per germline, CDR1 SGDLS and CDR2 YYNGEE. V dropped 0 bases and J dropped 6; count of bases not matched to a gene: 10. CDR3 region: CASSVGASGGGDTQYF. As DNA, the CDR3 is TGTGCCAGCAGCGTAGGGGCTAGCGGCGGAGGTGATACGCAGTATTTT.

This chain connects TRBV14 to TRBJ2-3, with 14 nucleotides matching TRBD2. J gave up 6 bases and V 4 bases, and 9 bases lay outside the gene matches. Looked up from germline, CDR1 is SGHDN and CDR2 is FVKESK. The CDR3 spans 17 residues. In DNA form, the CDR3 reads TGTGCCAGCAGCCCTCTTGGACTAGCGGGGGGCTCGGATACGCAGTATTTT. It translates to CASSPLGLAGGSDTQYF.

Of note for this clonotype: A much larger clonotype is one base distant, so this may be a read error. The chain carries TRBV9 and TRBJ2-5, with 11 bases identical to TRBD1. The ends lost 3 bases at V and 7 bases at J; junction bases unmatched: 2. The CDR3 has 13 residues. Germline-derived CDR1 and CDR2 are SGDLS and YYNGEE. Here the CDR3 DNA reads TGTGCCAGCAGCGGGGACAGGGGGGGGACCCAGTACTTC. Translating it yields CASSGDRGGTQYF.

This clonotype was detected ten times or more. The chain employs TRBV7-9 and TRBJ1-5; 8 bases match TRBD1. This CDR3 has 15 residues. Germline V lookup: CDR1 SEHNR, CDR2 FQNEAQ (reference sequence). V shed 4 bases, J shed 2 bases, and the junction held 4 bases outside the gene matches. The CDR3 spells CASSSGQAGNQPQHF. The CDR3 bases are TGTGCCAGCAGCTCGGGACAGGCCGGCAATCAGCCCCAGCATTTT.

The chain links TRBV7-2 to TRBJ2-5, with D possibly called TRBD1 or TRBD2 (5 bases each). Matching the DNA end better, TRBJ2-7 makes the J call doubtful. The V gene's germline CDR1 is SGHTA and CDR2 FQGNSA. The CDR3 has 15 amino acids. The CDR3 protein is CASSQPGTPGYEQYF. As DNA, the CDR3 is TGTGCCAGCAGCCAACCCGGGACGCCAGGTTACGAGCAGTACTTC.

J is TRBJ1-2 and V is TRBV30, with 7 nucleotides matching TRBD1. This CDR3 region has 15 residues. The V gene's germline CDR1 is GTSNPN and CDR2 SVGIG (reference sequence). V lost 2 bases and J lost 2; bases outside the gene matches: 8. As DNA, the CDR3 is TGTGCCTGGAGTCCCCCAGGGGGTGTCAACTATGGCTACACCTTC. Translating gives CAWSPPGGVNYGYTF.

This clonotype appeared many times. The chain is built from TRBV12-3 or TRBV12-4 and TRBJ2-1, with D perhaps matching TRBD2 (5 bases). Trimming removed 3 bases from V and 15 bases from J, with 12 bases in between. This CDR3 region has 11 residues. The CDR3 sequence is CASSFRDSSFF. The CDR3 region has the DNA TGTGCCAGCAGTTTCCGGGATAGCTCGTTCTTC.

This clonotype occurred many times. The rearrangement joins TRBV30 to TRBJ1-2; no reliable D call. Looked up from germline, CDR1 is GTSNPN and CDR2 is SVGIG (reference sequence). The CDR3 extends over 11 amino acids. Between the trimmed V and J ends, which lost 3 bases and 7 bases, there was a span of 9 bases. In DNA, the CDR3 is TGTGCCTGGAGCCCCCTGGCTGGCTACACCTTC. This codes for CAWSPLAGYTF.

In this sample, this clonotype turned up many times. The V call is TRBV12-3 or TRBV12-4, the J call TRBJ1-5; D ambiguous. This CDR3 has 16 residues. V lost 1 base and J lost 5, with 15 bases in between. DNA of the CDR3: TGTGCCAGCAGTTTAGGGGTAGGGCAGAATGATCAGCCCCAGCATTTT. It translates to CASSLGVGQNDQPQHF.

The CDR3 here is CASSLAISSYNEQFF. The CDR3, as DNA: TGTGCCAGCAGCTTAGCTATTTCCTCCTACAATGAGCAGTTCTTC. The chain combines TRBV7-2 with TRBJ2-1; the D is unclear. This CDR3 has 15 residues. CDR1 and CDR2 from the germline V gene are SGHTA and FQGNSA. Trimming pared 0 bases from V and 0 bases from J, leaving 6 bases between.

This clonotype was counted many times. CDR3 nucleotides: TGTGCCTGGAGTGTACAGGGGGCAGGCGGCTACACCTTC. It codes for CAWSVQGAGGYTF. V is TRBV30 and J is TRBJ1-2; 9 nucleotides agree with TRBD1. There are 13 residues in the CDR3. CDR1 and CDR2 (germline): GTSNPN, SVGIG (reference sequence). V trimming: 0 bases; J trimming: 8 bases; junction bases outside the gene matches: 4. Filled out from reference TRBV30 and TRBJ1-2, the complete variable domain reads SQTIHQWPATLVQPVGSPLSLECTVEGTSNPNLYWYRQAAGRGLQLLFYSVGIGQISSEVPQNLSASRPQDRQFILSSKKLLLSDSGFYLCAWSVQGAGGYTFGSGTRLTVV.

The chain carries TRBV7-8 and TRBJ2-7; a possible D gene is TRBD2 (5 bases). CDR1 SGHVS and CDR2 FQNEAQ come from the germline V gene. V shed 5 bases and J shed 7 bases, with 9 bases lying between them. This CDR3 spans 11 amino acids. CDR3 nucleotide sequence: TGTGCCAGCAGCGCCCCGGGAGAGCAGTACTTC. Translation gives CASSAPGEQYF.

The chain has TRBV28 and TRBJ1-2; 7 bases map to TRBD1. V shed 8 bases and J 2 bases; nucleotides not matched to a gene: 11. The CDR3 consists of 15 residues. Germline CDR1 MDHEN, CDR2 SYDVKM. CDR3 protein: CASARGGSGNYGYTF. The CDR3 DNA is TGTGCCAGCGCCAGGGGGGGCTCGGGGAACTATGGCTACACCTTC.